This T cell receptor beta chain was documented in a study of control samples from healthy donors and cancer patients. The germline V and J ends were trimmed by 1 base and 9 bases, with 10 bases remaining between them. Germline CDR1 reads MNHNS; CDR2 reads SASEGT. There are 13 residues in the CDR3. Sequencing used immunoSEQ multiplex PCR; TCRdb keeps in-frame clones, though not all of them. Of about 170,000 clones in the sample, approximately 94% were seen once. This clonotype was sampled from a woman under 30 in good health. The sequencing input was blood. V and J are TRBV6-1 and TRBJ1-5, with D possibly being TRBD1 (6 bases). In DNA form, the CDR3 reads TGTGCCAGCAGTGAAGTGGGGGCGAGGCCCCAGCATTTT. This encodes CASSEVGARPQHF.